This T cell receptor (beta chain) comes out of a study of read filtering for tumor transcriptome and immune sequencing. Only a few counts were recorded for this clonotype. Bone marrow was sampled from every patient at the time of active disease. CDR3 size: 15 residues. Germline V CDR1 and CDR2: SGHDT, YYEEEE. After removal of 4 bases from V and 4 bases from J, the junction contained 9 bases not matched to a gene. This library used roughly 430 ng RNA and molecular barcoded adaptors spanning alpha/delta and beta/gamma chains. TCRdb reanalysed the reads using MiXCR and keeps one entry per CDR3 protein. The sample lists around 130,000 distinct CDR3 sequences; roughly 13% were seen once.

The rearrangement links TRBV5-6 to TRBJ2-3; 7 bases agree with TRBD1. Sample: a population of CD138-negative cells sorted from bone marrow. The receptor was isolated from a donor aged 40 or over with multiple myeloma. CDR3 nucleotides: TGTGCCAGCAGCCTGACCGGGACAGACGCAGATACGCAGTATTTT. Its translation is CASSLTGTDADTQYF.